The next 16 T cell receptor beta chains were all read from a single sample in a study of vaccination and CD4 T cells after COVID-19. With the Oncomine TCR Beta short-read assay, DNA from cultured CD4+ T cells was sequenced. One entry per CDR3 protein, called by TCRdb with MiXCR from the PCR reads. This table holds 25,000 or so distinct CDR3 sequences, 58% found once. The treatment here: approximately nine-day PBMC culture with coronavirus spike peptide pools or control peptides (ViraFEST assay). These receptors have no known antigen. The sample consisted of CD4+ T cells from blood, cultured in vitro. The receptor set was obtained from a human donor who had recovered from COVID-19.

This chain uses TRBV11-2 with TRBJ1-5, with 8 bases aligning to TRBD1. With V trimmed by 5 bases and J by 1 base, 4 bases remained unmatched. Germline-derived CDR1 and CDR2 are SGHAT and FQNNGV. There are 15 residues in the CDR3. The CDR3: CASSADRASNQPQHF. CDR3 DNA: TGTGCCAGCAGCGCGGACAGGGCGAGCAATCAGCCCCAGCATTTT.

The rearrangement joins TRBV28 to TRBJ1-5, with a possible D match to TRBD1 (6 bases). The CDR3 loop spans 16 amino acids. In germline, CDR1 is MDHEN, CDR2 SYDVKM. Trimming took 1 base from V and 2 from J, leaving 12 bases between them. CDR3 residues: CASSLFNPGGNQPQHF. DNA of the CDR3: TGTGCCAGCAGTTTATTTAACCCAGGGGGCAATCAGCCCCAGCATTTT.

CDR3 amino acids: CASTPTGALRGAEQYF. CDR3 DNA sequence: TGTGCCAGCACCCCGACAGGGGCTCTACGTGGGGCCGAGCAGTACTTC. This chain connects TRBV6-2 or TRBV6-3 to TRBJ2-7, with 8 nucleotides matching TRBD1. The germline CDR1 and CDR2 sequences are MNHEY and SVGEGT. The CDR3 sequence is 16 residues long. Trimming removed 7 bases from V and 6 bases from J; junction bases left unmatched: 17.

The chain carries TRBV30 and TRBJ2-2, with 8 bases lining up with TRBD1. The CDR3 is made up of 16 amino acids. V lost 8 bases and J lost 0; bases outside the gene matches: 11. Germline V gene lookup returns CDR1 GTSNPN and CDR2 SVGIG (reference sequence). The CDR3 region has the DNA TGTGCCGCCATCAGGGGGCCGGTCGCGAACACCGGGGAGCTGTTTTTT. It specifies CAAIRGPVANTGELFF.

The rearrangement links TRBV10-2 to TRBJ2-1; maybe TRBD1 (5 bases). With 6 bases removed from V and 0 bases from J, the gap between germline ends came to 18 bases. The CDR3 spans 17 residues. Germline-derived CDR1 and CDR2 are WSHSY and SAAADI. The DNA for the CDR3 is TGCGCCAGCAGGACAGCAGGTCGAGGAAGCTCCTACAATGAGCAGTTCTTC. It specifies CASRTAGRGSSYNEQFF.

The V and J genes are TRBV6-5 and TRBJ1-1; TRBD1 is a possible D gene (6 bases). The CDR3 contains 15 residues. Trimming left V 2 bases short and J 1 base short, with 11 bases between. Looked up from germline, CDR1 is MNHEY and CDR2 is SVGAGI. The CDR3: CASSYAGAENTEAFF. The DNA of the CDR3 is TGTGCCAGCAGTTACGCGGGGGCCGAGAACACTGAAGCTTTCTTT.

This chain joins TRBV19 and TRBJ2-7, with D possibly being TRBD1 (6 bases). Germline CDR1 and CDR2: LNHDA and SQIVND (reference sequence). The CDR3 runs to 14 residues. V was clipped by 4 bases and J by 1 base, with 11 bases between them. CDR3 in DNA: TGTGCCAGTAGTAAAGGGACACGTTCCTACGAGCAGTACTTC. It yields the protein CASSKGTRSYEQYF.

The rearrangement links TRBV7-2 to TRBJ2-7; a possible D gene is TRBD1 (6 bases). Germline V lookup: CDR1 SGHTA, CDR2 FQGNSA. V lost 3 bases and J 4 bases, leaving 10 bases between the germline ends. This CDR3 region has 13 residues. The CDR3 region has the DNA TGTGCCAGCAGCTTGGGCAGGGGATACGAGCAGTACTTC. Translation gives CASSLGRGYEQYF.

This clonotype was counted a few times. V is TRBV2 and J is TRBJ1-5; the D gene is possibly TRBD1 (6 bases). V was trimmed by 6 bases and J by 4 bases, leaving 10 bases between them. The CDR3 contains 13 residues. CDR1 is SNHLY and CDR2 is FYNNEI in the germline V gene. The CDR3 DNA reads as TGTGCCAGCAGCTGGACAGAAAATCAGCCCCAGCATTTT. Protein product: CASSWTENQPQHF.

The chain couples TRBV28 to TRBJ1-2; 7 bases are a match to TRBD1. V lost 7 bases to trimming and J lost 8 bases; unmatched junction nucleotides: 16. There are 15 residues in the CDR3. CDR1 and CDR2 from the germline V gene are MDHEN and SYDVKM. Written as DNA, the CDR3 is TGTGCCAGCACGGACAGGTCGGTGGCTCTTGGGGGCTACACCTTC. It yields the protein CASTDRSVALGGYTF.

The chain uses TRBV6-2 or TRBV6-3 and TRBJ2-1; TRBD2 matches at 11 bases. J gave up 4 bases and V 4 bases, and 6 bases lay outside the gene matches. Germline V lookup: CDR1 MNHEY, CDR2 SVGEGT. This CDR3 is built from 16 residues. CDR3 in DNA: TGTGCCAGCAGTTGGGCTAGCGGGGGGAAGTACAATGAGCAGTTCTTC. It yields the protein CASSWASGGKYNEQFF.

This clonotype was counted a single time. V gene TRBV5-5 combines with J gene TRBJ1-1; D not certain. From germline, CDR1 is SGHKS and CDR2 YYEKEE (reference sequence). V was clipped by 0 bases and J by 5 bases, with 11 bases between them. The CDR3 contains 14 residues. This chain's CDR3 is CASSLVVGFTEAFF. The CDR3 nucleotides are TGTGCCAGCAGCTTGGTTGTAGGGTTTACTGAAGCTTTCTTT.

This chain links TRBV15 with TRBJ1-3; 9 nucleotides match TRBD1. The CDR3 has 17 residues. J gave up 0 bases and V 3 bases, and 6 bases lay outside the gene matches. Germline V gene data show CDR1 as LNHNV and CDR2 as YYDKDF (reference sequence). The CDR3 protein is CATSRGQGVFSGNTIYF. CDR3 DNA: TGTGCCACCAGCAGGGGACAGGGAGTCTTCTCTGGAAACACCATATATTTT.

The V gene is TRBV5-1, the J gene TRBJ1-1; D is unresolved. Germline V gene sequence: CDR1 SGHRS, CDR2 YFSETQ. CDR3 length equals 16 residues. V lost 0 bases to trimming and J lost 0 bases, with 12 bases between them. Here the CDR3 DNA reads TGCGCCAGCAGCTTGGAAGTTAACCGACTGAACACTGAAGCTTTCTTT. Amino acids: CASSLEVNRLNTEAFF.

This chain's CDR3 is CASSMSGSPEAFF. Here the CDR3 DNA reads TGTGCCAGTAGTATGTCGGGGTCCCCTGAAGCTTTCTTT. This rearrangement joins TRBV19 to TRBJ1-1; D uncertain. The CDR3 length is 13 residues. The V gene's germline CDR1 is LNHDA and CDR2 SQIVND (reference sequence). V gave up 3 bases and J gave up 6 bases, with 11 bases separating them.

In its sample, this clonotype was seen a few times. The chain combines TRBV6-1 with TRBJ2-2; D unclear. The V end was cut by 5 bases, the J end by 2 bases, with 3 bases between. This CDR3 contains 12 residues. The germline gives CDR1 MNHNS, CDR2 SASEGT. CDR3 sequence: CASSHNTGELFF. The DNA of the CDR3 is TGTGCCAGCAGTCACAACACCGGGGAGCTGTTTTTT.